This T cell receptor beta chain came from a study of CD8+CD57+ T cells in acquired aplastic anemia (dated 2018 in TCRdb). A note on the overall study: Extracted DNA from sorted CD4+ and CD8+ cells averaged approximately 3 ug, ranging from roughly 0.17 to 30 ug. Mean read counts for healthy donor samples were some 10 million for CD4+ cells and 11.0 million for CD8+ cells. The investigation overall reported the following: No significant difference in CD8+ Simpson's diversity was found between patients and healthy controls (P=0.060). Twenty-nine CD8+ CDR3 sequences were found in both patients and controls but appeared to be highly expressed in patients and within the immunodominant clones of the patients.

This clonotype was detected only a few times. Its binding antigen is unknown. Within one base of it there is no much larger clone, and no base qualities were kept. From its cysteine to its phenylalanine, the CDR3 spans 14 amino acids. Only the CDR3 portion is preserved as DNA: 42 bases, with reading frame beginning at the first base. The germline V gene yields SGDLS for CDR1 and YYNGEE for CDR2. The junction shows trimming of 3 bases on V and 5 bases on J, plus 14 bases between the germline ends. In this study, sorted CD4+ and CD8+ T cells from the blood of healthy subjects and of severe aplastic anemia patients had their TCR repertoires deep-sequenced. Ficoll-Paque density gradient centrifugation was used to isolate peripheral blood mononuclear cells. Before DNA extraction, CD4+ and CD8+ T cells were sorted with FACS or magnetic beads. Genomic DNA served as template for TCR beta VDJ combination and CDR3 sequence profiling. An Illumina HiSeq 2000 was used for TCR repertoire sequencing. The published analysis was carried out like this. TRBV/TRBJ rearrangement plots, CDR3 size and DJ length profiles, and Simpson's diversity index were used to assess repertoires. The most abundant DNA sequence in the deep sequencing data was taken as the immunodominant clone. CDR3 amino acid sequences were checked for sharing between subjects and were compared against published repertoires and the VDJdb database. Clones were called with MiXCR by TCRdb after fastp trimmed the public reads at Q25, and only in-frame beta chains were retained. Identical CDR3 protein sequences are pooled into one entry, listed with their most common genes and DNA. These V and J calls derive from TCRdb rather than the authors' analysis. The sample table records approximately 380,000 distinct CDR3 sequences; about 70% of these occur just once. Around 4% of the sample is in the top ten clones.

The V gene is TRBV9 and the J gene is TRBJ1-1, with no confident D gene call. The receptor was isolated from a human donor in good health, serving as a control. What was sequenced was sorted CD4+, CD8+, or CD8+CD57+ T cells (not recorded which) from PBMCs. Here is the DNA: TGTGCCAGCAGCGGATTGGACCGAATAACTGAAGCTTTCTTT. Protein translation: CASSGLDRITEAFF.